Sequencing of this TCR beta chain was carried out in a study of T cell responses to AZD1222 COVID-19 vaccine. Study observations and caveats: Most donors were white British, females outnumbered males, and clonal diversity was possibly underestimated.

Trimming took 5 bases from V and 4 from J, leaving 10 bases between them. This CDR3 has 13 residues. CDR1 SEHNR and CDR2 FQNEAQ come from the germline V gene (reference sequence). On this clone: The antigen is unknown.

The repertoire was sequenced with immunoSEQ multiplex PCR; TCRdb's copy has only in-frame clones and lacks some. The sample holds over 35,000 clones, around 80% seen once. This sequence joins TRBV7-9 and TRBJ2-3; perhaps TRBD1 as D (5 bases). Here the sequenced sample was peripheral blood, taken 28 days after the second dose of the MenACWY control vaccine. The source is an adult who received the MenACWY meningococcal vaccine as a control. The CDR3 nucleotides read TGTGCCAGCAGCAGTCGACAGCCAGATACGCAGTATTTT. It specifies CASSSRQPDTQYF.